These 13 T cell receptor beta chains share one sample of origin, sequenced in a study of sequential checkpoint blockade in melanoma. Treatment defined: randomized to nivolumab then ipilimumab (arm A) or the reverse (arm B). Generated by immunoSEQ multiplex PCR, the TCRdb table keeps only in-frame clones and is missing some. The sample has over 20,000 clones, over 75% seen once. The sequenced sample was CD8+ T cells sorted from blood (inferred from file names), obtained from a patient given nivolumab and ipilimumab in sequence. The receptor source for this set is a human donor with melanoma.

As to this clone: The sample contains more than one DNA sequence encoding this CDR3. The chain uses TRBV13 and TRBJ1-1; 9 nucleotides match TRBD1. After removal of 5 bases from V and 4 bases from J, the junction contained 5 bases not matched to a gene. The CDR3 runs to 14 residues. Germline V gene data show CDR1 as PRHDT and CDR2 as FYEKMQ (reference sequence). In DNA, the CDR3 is TGTGCCAGCAGCCTGGGACAGGGCGGCACTGAAGCTTTCTTT. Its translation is CASSLGQGGTEAFF.

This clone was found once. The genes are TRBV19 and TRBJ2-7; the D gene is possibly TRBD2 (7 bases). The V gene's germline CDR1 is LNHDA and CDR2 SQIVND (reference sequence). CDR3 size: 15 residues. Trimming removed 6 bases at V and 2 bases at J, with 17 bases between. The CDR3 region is CASSPGGGLTYEQYF. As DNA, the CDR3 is TGTGCCAGTAGCCCGGGCGGGGGCTTAACCTACGAGCAGTACTTC. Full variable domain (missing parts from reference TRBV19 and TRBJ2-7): DGGITQSPKYLFRKEGQNVTLSCEQNLNHDAMYWYRQDPGQGLRLIYYSQIVNDFQKGDIAEGYSVSREKKESFPLTVTSAQKNPTAFYLCASSPGGGLTYEQYFGPGTRLTVT.

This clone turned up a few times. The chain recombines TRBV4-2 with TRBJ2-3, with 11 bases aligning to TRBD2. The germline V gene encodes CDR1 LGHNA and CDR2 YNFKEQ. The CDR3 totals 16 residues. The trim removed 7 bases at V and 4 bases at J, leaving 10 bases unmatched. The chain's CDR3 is CASTLSLAGGADTQYF. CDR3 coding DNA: TGTGCCAGCACCCTTAGTTTAGCGGGAGGGGCAGATACGCAGTATTTT.

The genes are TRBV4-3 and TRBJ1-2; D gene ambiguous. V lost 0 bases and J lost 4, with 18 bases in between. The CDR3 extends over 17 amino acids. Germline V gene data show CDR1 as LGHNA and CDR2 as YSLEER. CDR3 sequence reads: CASSQDVTAGNPYGYTF. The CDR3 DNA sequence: TGCGCCAGCAGCCAAGACGTGACGGCAGGAAATCCCTATGGCTACACCTTC.

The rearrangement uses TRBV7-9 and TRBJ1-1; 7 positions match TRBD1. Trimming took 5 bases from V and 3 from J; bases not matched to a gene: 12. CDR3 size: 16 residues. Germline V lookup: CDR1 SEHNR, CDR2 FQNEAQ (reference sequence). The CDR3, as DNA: TGTGCCAGCAGCCGTAGACAGGGACGTAGGCACACTGAAGCTTTCTTT. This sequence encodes CASSRRQGRRHTEAFF.

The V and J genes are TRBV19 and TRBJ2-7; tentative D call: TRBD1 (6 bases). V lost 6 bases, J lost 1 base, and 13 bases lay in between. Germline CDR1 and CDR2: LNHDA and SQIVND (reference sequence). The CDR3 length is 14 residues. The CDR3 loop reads CASRDSSGSYEQYF. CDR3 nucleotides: TGTGCCAGTAGGGACAGTTCGGGGTCCTACGAGCAGTACTTC. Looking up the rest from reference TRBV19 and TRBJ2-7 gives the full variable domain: DGGITQSPKYLFRKEGQNVTLSCEQNLNHDAMYWYRQDPGQGLRLIYYSQIVNDFQKGDIAEGYSVSREKKESFPLTVTSAQKNPTAFYLCASRDSSGSYEQYFGPGTRLTVT.

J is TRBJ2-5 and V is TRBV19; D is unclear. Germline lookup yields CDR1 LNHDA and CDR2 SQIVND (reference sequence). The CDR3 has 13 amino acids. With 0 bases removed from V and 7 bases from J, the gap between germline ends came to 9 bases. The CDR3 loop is CASSIDPSGTQYF. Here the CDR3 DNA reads TGTGCCAGTAGTATAGACCCATCGGGGACCCAGTACTTC.

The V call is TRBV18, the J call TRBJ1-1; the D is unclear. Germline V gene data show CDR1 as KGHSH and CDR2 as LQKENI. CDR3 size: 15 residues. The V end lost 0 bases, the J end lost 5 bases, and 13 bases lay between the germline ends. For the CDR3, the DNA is TGTGCCAGCTCACCACCCTACATAGGAGGGACTGAAGCTTTCTTT. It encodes CASSPPYIGGTEAFF.

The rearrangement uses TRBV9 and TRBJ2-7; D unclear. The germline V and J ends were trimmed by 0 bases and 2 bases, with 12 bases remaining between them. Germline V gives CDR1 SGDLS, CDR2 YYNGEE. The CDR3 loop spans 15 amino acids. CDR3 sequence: CASSVADAETYEQYF. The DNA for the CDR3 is TGTGCCAGCAGCGTAGCAGATGCGGAGACCTACGAGCAGTACTTC.

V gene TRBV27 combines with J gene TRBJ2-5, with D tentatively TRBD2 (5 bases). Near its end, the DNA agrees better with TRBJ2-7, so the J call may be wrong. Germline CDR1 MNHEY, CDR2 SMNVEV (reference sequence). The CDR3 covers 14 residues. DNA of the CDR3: TGTGCCAGCAGTTTATTGAGCGGCTCCTACGAGCAGTACTTC. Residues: CASSLLSGSYEQYF.

CDR3 sequence (DNA): TGCGCCAGCAGCCAAGAAACAGGGGGTCTCTACGAGCAGTACTTC. Translation: CASSQETGGLYEQYF. The chain joins TRBV4-3 to TRBJ2-7; the match to TRBD1 covers 8 bases. The CDR3 extends over 15 amino acids. V shed 0 bases and J 3 bases; nucleotides not matched to a gene: 4. Per germline, CDR1 LGHNA and CDR2 YSLEER.

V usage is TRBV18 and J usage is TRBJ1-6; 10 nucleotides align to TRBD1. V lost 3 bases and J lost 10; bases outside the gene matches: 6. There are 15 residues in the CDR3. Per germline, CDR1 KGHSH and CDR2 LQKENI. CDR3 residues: CASSPPTGGRSPLHF. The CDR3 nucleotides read TGTGCCAGCTCACCTCCGACAGGGGGCCGATCACCCCTCCACTTT.

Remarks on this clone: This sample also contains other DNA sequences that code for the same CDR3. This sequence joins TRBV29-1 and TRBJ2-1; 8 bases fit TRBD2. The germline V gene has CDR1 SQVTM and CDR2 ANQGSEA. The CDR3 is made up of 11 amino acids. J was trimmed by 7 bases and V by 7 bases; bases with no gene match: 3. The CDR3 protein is CSAGTRNEQFF. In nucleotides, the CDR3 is TGCAGCGCCGGGACTAGAAATGAGCAGTTCTTC.